The rows below give T cell receptor beta chains drawn from one sample of a study of blood T cell repertoires in COVID-19. Produced via immunoSEQ multiplex PCR; TCRdb's table is partial and in-frame only. The profile covers under 250,000 clones, with roughly 80% appearing a single time and approximately 2.6% taken by the ten largest. Material: peripheral blood. These receptors all come from a woman in her sixties or seventies with active or convalescent COVID-19. Each CDR3 is given with its conserved first and last residue. The D gene is left open where the match is weak. Part of the rows lack a size; the others show once, few, many or a class for expanded clones.

clone size	V gene	J gene	D gene	CDR3 DNA	CDR3 protein
.	TRBV28	TRBJ1-1	.	TGTGCCAGCAGGACCCCATCAGAAGAGGCGAGGGCTTTCTTT	CASRTPSEEARAFF
.	TRBV3-1/TRBV3-2	TRBJ2-6	.	TGTGCCAGCAGCCAAGATCCTGACTATGGGGCCAACGTCCTGACTTTC	CASSQDPDYGANVLTF
.	TRBV3-1/TRBV3-2	TRBJ1-2	.	TGTGCCAGCAGCCCAAGTGCGGACAGTTTGGGTGGCTACACCTTC	CASSPSADSLGGYTF
.	TRBV28	TRBJ2-2	.	TGTGCCAGCAGTTTAACTCAAACCGGGGAGCTGTTTTTT	CASSLTQTGELFF
once	TRBV6-2/TRBV6-3	TRBJ1-5	TRBD1	TGTGCCAGCAGTTTCCTTGACAGGGGGAATCAGCCCCAGCATTTT	CASSFLDRGNQPQHF
few	TRBV5-1	TRBJ2-2	TRBD2	TGCGCCAGCAGCTTAGCGGGAGTCCGATTTACCGGGGAGCTGTTTTTT	CASSLAGVRFTGELFF
once	TRBV9	TRBJ2-3	TRBD2	TGTGCCAGCAGCGTACGAGGTAGCGGGGGGGCCCGCACAGATACGCAGTATTTT	CASSVRGSGGARTDTQYF
.	TRBV6-5	TRBJ1-4	.	TGTGCCAGTGCAAGACAGAGAGATGAAAAACTGTTTTTT	CASARQRDEKLFF
.	TRBV19	TRBJ1-2	.	TGTGCCAGTAGTATTGACCGGGGGACCTATGGCTACACCTTC	CASSIDRGTYGYTF
.	TRBV18	TRBJ2-3	.	TGTGCCAGCTCACCACGAGGGGACATTAACACAGATACGCAGTATTTT	CASSPRGDINTDTQYF
.	TRBV18	TRBJ2-7	.	TGTGCCAGCTCACCGGACTATAGCCCGGACGAGCAGTACTTC	CASSPDYSPDEQYF
.	TRBV3-1/TRBV3-2	TRBJ1-5	TRBD1	TGTGCCAGCAGCCCTACAGATGGGACAGTTGGCAATCAGCCCCAGCATTTT	CASSPTDGTVGNQPQHF
.	TRBV6-5	TRBJ2-1	.	TGTGCCAGCAGTTACTCTTTGGGCCAGAACAATGAGCAGTTCTTC	CASSYSLGQNNEQFF
.	TRBV7-3	TRBJ2-3	TRBD1	TGTGCCAGCAACCAGGACAGGGGGGTTGATACGCAGTATTTT	CASNQDRGVDTQYF
.	TRBV2	TRBJ2-7	TRBD1	TGTGCCAGCATACCAGCCCAGGGACAGGGGGTTTACGAGCAGTACTTC	CASIPAQGQGVYEQYF
.	TRBV10-3	TRBJ2-3	.	TGTGCCATCAGTACAGGGCCACTCAACACAGATACGCAGTATTTT	CAISTGPLNTDTQYF
few	TRBV5-4	TRBJ1-4	TRBD1	TGTGCCAGCAGCTTGGGGGGACAGGGGAATGAAAAACTGTTTTTT	CASSLGGQGNEKLFF
.	TRBV4-3	TRBJ2-3	TRBD1	TGCGCCAGCCGCTCGACAGGGGCCAACACAGATACGCAGTATTTT	CASRSTGANTDTQYF
.	TRBV6-5	TRBJ2-7	.	TGTGCCAGCAAAGCTAACTACTACGAGCAGTACTTC	CASKANYYEQYF
.	TRBV18	TRBJ1-2	.	TGTGCCAGCTCACGGGGGGATTACTATGGCTACACCTTC	CASSRGDYYGYTF
few	TRBV7-3	TRBJ2-3	TRBD2	TGTGCCAGCACCCTCCCTCAGCGACTAGCGGGGGCTACTAGCACAGATACGCAGTATTTT	CASTLPQRLAGATSTDTQYF
.	TRBV7-8	TRBJ2-7	.	TGTGCCAGCAGCTTAGAAGGACAAAGCTACGAGCAGTACTTC	CASSLEGQSYEQYF
.	TRBV30	TRBJ1-6	.	TGTGCCTGGATCCGCGGGGATAGAGACTATAATTCACCCCTCCACTTT	CAWIRGDRDYNSPLHF
.	TRBV7-9	TRBJ2-3	.	TGTGCCAGCAGCCCTTGGACAGCGCTGACAGATACGCAGTATTTT	CASSPWTALTDTQYF
.	TRBV7-6	TRBJ2-6	TRBD1	TGTGCCAGCAGCCCCCGACAGGGGAGCTCTGGGGCCAACGTCCTGACTTTC	CASSPRQGSSGANVLTF
.	TRBV7-9	TRBJ1-1	TRBD1	TGTGCCAGCAGTTCCGGGACAGGGGATTTTGGAGCTTTCTTT	CASSSGTGDFGAFF
.	TRBV7-2	TRBJ2-5	TRBD1	TGTGCCAGCAGCTGGAAGACAGGGGGTGAGGAGACCCAGTACTTC	CASSWKTGGEETQYF
.	TRBV2	TRBJ2-7	TRBD1	TGTGCCGATGCACGGGACAGGGGCCACGAGCAGTACTTC	CADARDRGHEQYF
.	TRBV6-6	TRBJ1-1	TRBD1	TGTGCCAGCAGCTTCACCGGGACAGGGAACACTGAAGCTTTCTTT	CASSFTGTGNTEAFF
.	TRBV19	TRBJ2-1	.	TGTGCCAGTAGTATAGGAAGACAGTGGAATGAGCAGTTCTTC	CASSIGRQWNEQFF
.	TRBV19	TRBJ1-1	TRBD1	TGTGCCAGCCGGACAGGGCTTAACACTGAAGCTTTCTTT	CASRTGLNTEAFF
.	TRBV30	TRBJ1-1	TRBD1	TGTGCCTGGAGTATTTACAGGGGAGCAGCTTTCTTT	CAWSIYRGAAFF
.	TRBV21-1	TRBJ1-5	.	TGTGCCAGCTCCGGGAGAAGAGGCAATCAGCCCCAGCATTTT	CASSGRRGNQPQHF
.	TRBV5-1	TRBJ2-7	.	TGCGCCAGCAGCCCCTCGGGGGGCGTAGGGTACGAGCAGTACTTC	CASSPSGGVGYEQYF
.	TRBV10-3	TRBJ2-5	.	TGTGCCATCAGTGAGCGACAGTCACAAGAGACCCAGTACTTC	CAISERQSQETQYF
.	TRBV5-1	TRBJ2-3	TRBD2	TGCGCCAGCAGCTTGGACCCTAGCGGGAGGGCGGTAGCAGATACGCAGTATTTT	CASSLDPSGRAVADTQYF